This TCR beta chain was identified during a study of PD-1 blockade in classical Hodgkin lymphoma. The wider study: Every 2 weeks, patients had 3 mg/kg nivolumab intravenously.

Trimming removed 5 bases at V and 1 base at J, with 9 bases between. This CDR3 is 14 amino acids long. CDR1 and CDR2 (germline): SEHNR, FQNEAQ (reference sequence). With no exception, relapse followed autologous stem cell transplantation in all patients, and brentuximab vedotin exposure varied. Turning to this clone: The antigen is undetermined.

Whole-study results and caveats: The study found complete responders had baseline diversity similar to newly diagnosed patients. CD4+ TCR diversity climbed significantly by C4D1, unlike CD8+ TCR diversity. The study reported lower baseline TCR diversity in newly diagnosed patients than in healthy donors.

Assay used: immunoSEQ multiplex PCR; TCRdb lists only in-frame clones, some missing. The data show some 22,000 clones, 80% seen once. The chain combines TRBV7-9 with TRBJ1-5; D is unclear. Sequenced material: peripheral blood mononuclear cells (PBMCs), taken before the second cycle of nivolumab. The TCR comes from a human donor with classical Hodgkin lymphoma. The CDR3 sequence: CASSPPGSNQPQHF. The CDR3 DNA sequence: TGTGCCAGCAGCCCGCCGGGGAGCAATCAGCCCCAGCATTTT.